Below, 20 T cell receptor beta chains from the same sample are listed, as sequenced in a study of T cell responses to AZD1222 COVID-19 vaccine. TCRdb's copy holds only in-frame clones and misses some; the assay was immunoSEQ multiplex PCR. Of about 200,000 clones listed, around 90% are singletons. The material sequenced was peripheral blood, taken 28 days after the second dose of the MenACWY control vaccine. The receptors derive from an adult who received the MenACWY meningococcal vaccine as a control.

The CDR3 DNA reads as TGTGCCAGCAGCCAAGACTCCAGGGACAACCCAACTGAAGCTTTCTTT. This translates into CASSQDSRDNPTEAFF. The chain carries TRBV4-2 and TRBJ1-1; a possible D gene is TRBD1 (6 bases). V was clipped by 0 bases and J by 5 bases, with 16 bases between them. Germline assignment: CDR1 LGHNA and CDR2 YNFKEQ. The CDR3 consists of 16 residues.

The rearrangement joins TRBV9 to TRBJ2-7, with no clear D. Trimming stripped 3 bases from V and 6 bases from J, with 10 bases between. CDR1 SGDLS and CDR2 YYNGEE come from the germline V gene. CDR3 length: 12 residues. CDR3 sequence (DNA): TGTGCCAGCAGCGAGCGTACCGGCGAGCAGTACTTC. Translating it yields CASSERTGEQYF. Full variable domain (rest looked up from reference TRBV9 and TRBJ2-7): DSGVTQTPKHLITATGQRVTLRCSPRSGDLSVYWYQQSLDQGLQFLIQYYNGEERAKGNILERFSAQQFPDLHSELNLSSLELGDSALYFCASSERTGEQYFGPGTRLTVT.

This chain joins TRBV6-5 and TRBJ1-3; D is ambiguous. The CDR3 spans 14 residues. Germline V gene sequence: CDR1 MNHEY, CDR2 SVGAGI. Trimming removed 11 bases at V and 0 bases at J, with 14 bases between. The CDR3 DNA is TGTGCCGCAGGCCCTGGTTTCTCTGGAAACACCATATATTTT. This translates into CAAGPGFSGNTIYF.

This chain links TRBV2 with TRBJ1-6; D call uncertain. Trimming took 4 bases from V and 5 from J, leaving 12 bases between them. Germline CDR1 and CDR2: SNHLY and FYNNEI. The CDR3 totals 15 residues. DNA of the CDR3: TGTGCCAGCAGTGTAGGAGGCAATAATAATTCACCCCTCCACTTT. As protein: CASSVGGNNNSPLHF.

The chain recombines TRBV20-1 with TRBJ1-2, with D maybe TRBD1 (5 bases). V was trimmed by 4 bases and J by 8 bases, leaving 17 bases between them. Germline V CDR1 and CDR2: DFQATT, SNEGSKA (reference sequence). The CDR3 length is 13 residues. This CDR3 reads CSAIDTGGGGYTF. As DNA, the CDR3 is TGCAGTGCTATTGACACTGGGGGTGGCGGCTACACCTTC.

The genes are TRBV25-1 and TRBJ1-3, with D possibly TRBD1 on 5 matching bases. Trimming stripped 1 base from V and 0 bases from J, with 13 bases between. The germline gives CDR1 MGHDK, CDR2 SYGVNS. The CDR3 spans 17 residues. The CDR3 nucleotides are TGTGCCAGCAGTGAATGGGGGACTGAGGCCTCTGGAAACACCATATATTTT. Protein product: CASSEWGTEASGNTIYF.

The genes are TRBV3-1 (or the pseudogene TRBV3-2) and TRBJ2-1; a weak D match, TRBD1 (6 bases). The length of the CDR3 is 15 residues. Looked up from germline, CDR1 is LGHDT and CDR2 is YNNKEL (reference sequence). Trimming removed 4 bases from V and 0 bases from J, with 10 bases in between. The CDR3 loop is CASSPGTTSYNEQFF. Written as DNA, the CDR3 is TGTGCCAGCAGCCCCGGGACAACCTCCTACAATGAGCAGTTCTTC.

V gene TRBV6-6 combines with J gene TRBJ2-2; 8 nucleotides align to TRBD2. CDR1 is MNHNY, CDR2 SVGAGI, per germline (reference sequence). The J segment lost 6 bases and the V segment lost 7 bases, leaving 7 bases of the junction unmatched. This CDR3 spans 14 amino acids. The CDR3 sequence is CASTAGTRAGELFF. CDR3 DNA sequence: TGTGCCAGCACCGCCGGGACTAGAGCCGGGGAGCTGTTTTTT.

The chain recombines TRBV6-5 with TRBJ2-2, with 7 bases identical to TRBD1. This CDR3 region has 13 residues. Germline loops: CDR1 MNHEY, CDR2 SVGAGI. Trimming removed 2 bases from V and 6 bases from J; junction bases left unmatched: 0. CDR3 loop: CASSYRGPGELFF. In DNA, the CDR3 is TGTGCCAGCAGTTACAGGGGGCCCGGGGAGCTGTTTTTT.

V is TRBV19 and J is TRBJ1-4; D perhaps matches TRBD1 (5 bases). The CDR3 contains 14 residues. CDR1 is LNHDA, CDR2 SQIVND, per germline (reference sequence). Trimming pared 6 bases from V and 5 bases from J, leaving 13 bases between. As DNA, the CDR3 is TGTGCCAGTAGAGGGTTGGCAGGGAATGAAAAACTGTTTTTT. Residues: CASRGLAGNEKLFF.

The chain employs TRBV3-1 (or the pseudogene TRBV3-2) and TRBJ2-7; the D is unclear. The CDR3 is 13 amino acids. V dropped 1 base and J dropped 6 bases, with 10 bases sitting between them. CDR1 and CDR2 from the germline V gene are LGHDT and YNNKEL (reference sequence). The CDR3 nucleotides read TGTGCCAGCAGCCAAGGAGTCCGGCTCGAGCAGTACTTC. Protein: CASSQGVRLEQYF.

The chain carries TRBV7-8 and TRBJ1-6; D call uncertain. The V end lost 5 bases, the J end lost 6 bases, and 11 bases lay between the germline ends. From germline, CDR1 is SGHVS and CDR2 FQNEAQ. This CDR3 is 14 amino acids long. This CDR3 is CASSPSVTNSPLHF. As DNA, the CDR3 is TGTGCCAGCAGCCCCTCCGTTACTAATTCACCCCTCCACTTT. Combining the CDR3 with reference TRBV7-8 and TRBJ1-6 gives the whole variable domain GAGVSQSPRYKVAKRGQDVALRCDPISGHVSLFWYQQALGQGPEFLTYFQNEAQLDKSGLPSDRFFAERPEGSVSTLKIQRTQQEDSAVYLCASSPSVTNSPLHFGNGTRLTVT.

This clone was seen only once. The chain uses TRBV19 and TRBJ1-4, with D possibly TRBD1 on 6 matching bases. Trimming removed 9 bases at V and 2 bases at J, with 13 bases between. Germline CDR1 is LNHDA and CDR2 is SQIVND (reference sequence). The CDR3 contains 14 residues. The CDR3 is CASKIRGTNEKLFF. As DNA, the CDR3 is TGTGCCAGCAAAATCAGGGGCACTAATGAAAAACTGTTTTTT. Using reference TRBV19 and TRBJ1-4 for the parts outside the CDR3, the full variable domain is DGGITQSPKYLFRKEGQNVTLSCEQNLNHDAMYWYRQDPGQGLRLIYYSQIVNDFQKGDIAEGYSVSREKKESFPLTVTSAQKNPTAFYLCASKIRGTNEKLFFGSGTQLSVL.

This chain connects TRBV14 to TRBJ2-5, with 7 bases lining up with TRBD2. Germline values: CDR1 SGHDN, CDR2 FVKESK. CDR3 length equals 15 residues. V lost 1 base to trimming and J lost 4 bases; unmatched junction nucleotides: 6. The CDR3 loop reads CASSQGPWEGETQYF. The CDR3 DNA follows: TGTGCCAGCAGCCAAGGCCCGTGGGAGGGAGAGACCCAGTACTTC.

The genes are TRBV5-1 and TRBJ1-1; TRBD1 matches 7 bases. Germline CDR1 and CDR2: SGHRS and YFSETQ. With V trimmed by 0 bases and J by 7 bases, 0 bases remained unmatched. There are 12 residues in the CDR3. The CDR3 DNA follows: TGCGCCAGCAGCTTGGCAGGGGGTGAAGCTTTCTTT. Its protein is CASSLAGGEAFF.

The genes are TRBV30 and TRBJ2-2, with D perhaps being TRBD1 or TRBD2 (5 bases each). In germline, CDR1 is GTSNPN, CDR2 SVGIG (reference sequence). V lost 5 bases and J 1 base, leaving 11 bases between the germline ends. The length of the CDR3 is 14 residues. CDR3 sequence (DNA): TGTGCCTGGGAGGGACCGCAGAACACCGGGGAGCTGTTTTTT. Its protein is CAWEGPQNTGELFF.

The rearrangement links TRBV5-1 to TRBJ1-2, with a tentative D call TRBD1 (6 bases). The CDR3 length is 17 residues. Germline CDR1 SGHRS, CDR2 YFSETQ. V lost 3 bases, J lost 3 bases, and 21 bases lay in between. This CDR3 reads CASSSLMGEQGYYGYTF. CDR3 in DNA: TGCGCCAGCAGCTCCCTGATGGGGGAACAGGGATACTATGGCTACACCTTC.

This clone was counted a single time. The J gene is TRBJ2-7, the V gene TRBV5-4; D remains ambiguous. Trimming pared 5 bases from V and 6 bases from J, leaving 15 bases between. The CDR3 contains 13 residues. CDR1 SGHNT and CDR2 YYREEE come from the germline V gene (reference sequence). CDR3 coding DNA: TGTGCCAGCAGTTTCCTTCTCGGCGGCGAGCAGTACTTC. Protein: CASSFLLGGEQYF.

This chain connects TRBV7-2 to TRBJ2-7; tentatively, D is TRBD2 (7 bases). Per germline, CDR1 SGHTA and CDR2 FQGNSA. V was shortened by 1 base and J by 1 base, with 14 bases between the two germline ends. CDR3 length equals 16 residues. CDR3 sequence (DNA): TGTGCCAGCAGCTTAGAGGGGGGGGCCTGGTCCTACGAGCAGTACTTC. Translating gives CASSLEGGAWSYEQYF.

The J gene is TRBJ2-5, the V gene TRBV6-2 or TRBV6-3, with TRBD2 matching 7 bases. From germline, CDR1 is MNHEY and CDR2 SVGEGT. V was clipped by 2 bases and J by 4 bases; unmatched bases: 10. The CDR3 sequence is 16 residues long. The CDR3 region has the DNA TGTGCCAGCAGTTACGGGGCCCTAGCGGAAGGAGAGACCCAGTACTTC. Protein sequence: CASSYGALAEGETQYF.